This record looks at one TCR beta chain sequence and its context. Its antigen remains unknown. The sample comes from a study of cytomegalovirus exposure and HLA in healthy donors. Overall study findings and caveats: In a later analysis, productive TCRs from donors in an Asian-associated ancestry cluster reportedly carried fewer N-insertions than the cohort mean. Researchers reported in a later analysis that common viral pathogens appeared linked to several top clusters.

PCR employed 60 Vbeta and 13 Jbeta primers. The method was immunoSEQ multiplex PCR; TCRdb's version includes in-frame clones alone and lacks a portion of them. The data contain 75,000 to 90,000 clones, around 77% of them singletons. The CDR3 runs 19 residues. Germline CDR1 and CDR2: LNHDA and SQIVND (reference sequence). The V gene end was trimmed by 3 bases and the J gene end by 0 bases; junction bases not matched to a gene: 14. The V call is TRBV19, the J call TRBJ1-5; the match to TRBD1 covers 7 bases. Sequencing input: PBMCs. This receptor was obtained from a woman between 40 and 50 years old in good health and CMV-seropositive. The CDR3, as DNA: TGTGCCAGTAGTATGCCTCCGTTCGGGACAGTTTATAGCAATCAGCCCCAGCATTTT. It codes for CASSMPPFGTVYSNQPQHF. Full variable domain (rest looked up from reference TRBV19 and TRBJ1-5): DGGITQSPKYLFRKEGQNVTLSCEQNLNHDAMYWYRQDPGQGLRLIYYSQIVNDFQKGDIAEGYSVSREKKESFPLTVTSAQKNPTAFYLCASSMPPFGTVYSNQPQHFGDGTRLSIL.